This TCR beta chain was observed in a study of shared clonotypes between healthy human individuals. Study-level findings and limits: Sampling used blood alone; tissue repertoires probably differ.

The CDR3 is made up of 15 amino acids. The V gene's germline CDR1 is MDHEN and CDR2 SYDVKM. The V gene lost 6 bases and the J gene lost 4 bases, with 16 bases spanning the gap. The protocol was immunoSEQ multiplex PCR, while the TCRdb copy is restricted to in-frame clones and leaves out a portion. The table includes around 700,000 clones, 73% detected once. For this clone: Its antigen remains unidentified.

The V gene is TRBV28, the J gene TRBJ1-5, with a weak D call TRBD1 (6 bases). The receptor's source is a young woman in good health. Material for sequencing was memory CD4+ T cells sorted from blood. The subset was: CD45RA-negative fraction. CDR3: CASRKSGGRNQPQHF. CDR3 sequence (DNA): TGTGCCAGCAGGAAATCGGGGGGGCGTAATCAGCCCCAGCATTTT.